This T cell receptor (beta chain) is drawn from a study of blood T cells in healthy people across ages. Study findings and constraints: Older individuals had lower TCR beta diversity per million T cells (the decline was roughly linear). Bulk PBMC profiling left naive and antigen-experienced comparisons inconclusive.

This clonotype was counted a few times. Its antigen remains unknown. Trimming took off 3 bases at V and 5 bases at J, with 16 bases between the two ends. The germline V gene encodes CDR1 ENHRY and CDR2 SYGVKD. The CDR3 has 15 residues. A J-beta primer mix and a sample-barcoded 5' primer were used in a second PCR of about 7 to 12 cycles. From the 5' RACE reads, TCRdb called clonotypes with MiXCR, one entry per CDR3 protein. The sample records about 800,000 distinct CDR3 sequences, just under 25% being singletons. This sample was also put to use in a study of T cells of mothers and their children. That source notes: cDNA synthesis used all extracted RNA, roughly 1.6 ug per 15 ul.

This receptor was obtained from a boy between 5 and 17 years old in good health. V and J are TRBV10-3 and TRBJ2-5; possibly TRBD2 for D (6 bases). Material: blood. CDR3 nucleotides: TGTGCCATCAGTGATGGCGGCGGGATGGGTGAGACCCAGTACTTC. It is translated as CAISDGGGMGETQYF.